Listed here are 28 T cell receptor beta chains from one sample, sequenced in a study of blood T cells in healthy people across ages. A J-beta primer mix and a sample-barcoded 5' primer were used in a second PCR of about 7 to 12 cycles. TCRdb itself ran the 5' RACE reads through MiXCR, one entry per CDR3 protein. In the table there are roughly 800,000 distinct CDR3 sequences, 58% of which are singletons. Sequencing used blood. The source of these receptors is a man aged 30 to 39 in good health.

This clonotype was detected many times. The chain recombines TRBV12-3 or TRBV12-4 with TRBJ1-2; D uncertain. CDR3 size: 14 residues. V was shortened by 2 bases and J by 0 bases, with 7 bases between the two germline ends. This CDR3 is CASSLQSTNYGYTF. The CDR3 DNA is TGTGCCAGCAGTTTACAGTCCACTAACTATGGCTACACCTTC.

This clonotype was recorded a few times. The V gene is TRBV7-2, the J gene TRBJ2-3, with TRBD2 matching 9 bases. The CDR3 totals 16 residues. With 2 bases clipped from V and 1 base from J, the junction kept 4 bases outside the gene matches. Germline CDR1 SGHTA, CDR2 FQGNSA. CDR3 amino acids: CASSLQASGGTDTQYF. Here the CDR3 DNA reads TGTGCCAGCAGCTTACAGGCTAGCGGGGGCACAGATACGCAGTATTTT.

The rearrangement joins TRBV6-6 to TRBJ1-2, with D unresolved. CDR1 and CDR2 (germline): MNHNY, SVGAGI (reference sequence). V was trimmed by 6 bases and J by 0 bases, leaving 14 bases between them. The CDR3 is 15 amino acids. Here the CDR3 DNA reads TGTGCCAGCAGCATGAGCTCCGTCACTAACTATGGCTACACCTTC. As protein: CASSMSSVTNYGYTF.

V is TRBV9 and J is TRBJ2-3, with D possibly being TRBD2 (5 bases). The CDR3 spans 15 residues. Deletions cut 0 bases from V and 6 bases from J, with 14 bases between. The germline gives CDR1 SGDLS, CDR2 YYNGEE. The CDR3 protein is CASSVDQRTSDTQYF. CDR3 nucleotides: TGTGCCAGCAGCGTAGACCAGCGGACGTCGGATACGCAGTATTTT.

The rearrangement joins TRBV10-3 to TRBJ1-2; 9 bases map to TRBD1. Germline values: CDR1 ENHRY, CDR2 SYGVKD. The CDR3 sequence is 16 residues long. V shed 0 bases, J shed 5 bases, and the junction held 7 bases outside the gene matches. The CDR3 loop is CAISESATGGFYGYTF. The CDR3 DNA is TGTGCCATCAGTGAGTCGGCGACAGGGGGTTTTTATGGCTACACCTTC.

This clonotype was recorded only once. J is TRBJ2-1 and V is TRBV9; the D gene is possibly TRBD1 (6 bases). The CDR3 runs to 17 residues. Trimming took off 3 bases at V and 0 bases at J, with 16 bases between the two ends. Germline V gene data show CDR1 as SGDLS and CDR2 as YYNGEE. CDR3 nucleotide sequence: TGTGCCAGCAGCGCCGACCCCGGGACACTCTCCTACAATGAGCAGTTCTTC. This encodes CASSADPGTLSYNEQFF.

The chain is built from TRBV6-1 and TRBJ2-7; 12 bases align to TRBD2. Unmatched junction bases numbered 10, after V lost 1 base and J lost 3 bases. Germline lookup yields CDR1 MNHNS and CDR2 SASEGT. The CDR3 is made up of 18 amino acids. CDR3 sequence: CASSEGTSGRSSGYEQYF. In DNA form, the CDR3 reads TGTGCCAGCAGTGAAGGAACTAGCGGGAGGAGTTCTGGCTACGAGCAGTACTTC.

V gene TRBV9 combines with J gene TRBJ2-3; 8 bases align to TRBD2. The trim removed 2 bases at V and 6 bases at J, leaving 8 bases unmatched. This CDR3 is 15 amino acids long. Germline assignment: CDR1 SGDLS and CDR2 YYNGEE. The CDR3 coding sequence is TGTGCCAGCAGCGTCCAGGGGACGGGGGGGGATACGCAGTATTTT. It encodes CASSVQGTGGDTQYF.

The chain links TRBV2 to TRBJ1-2; D unresolved. Between the trimmed V and J ends, which lost 4 bases and 10 bases, there was a span of 16 bases. CDR3 length: 13 residues. Germline values: CDR1 SNHLY, CDR2 FYNNEI. CDR3 sequence: CASSVGTAEFYTF. The CDR3 DNA sequence: TGTGCCAGCAGTGTGGGCACCGCAGAATTCTACACCTTC.

V usage is TRBV7-2 and J usage is TRBJ2-3; 10 bases line up with TRBD1. This CDR3 is built from 17 residues. V shed 0 bases, J shed 5 bases, and the junction held 8 bases outside the gene matches. Germline V gives CDR1 SGHTA, CDR2 FQGNSA. The CDR3 sequence: CASSLAGPGQGVDTQYF. For the CDR3, the DNA is TGTGCCAGCAGCTTAGCCGGGCCCGGACAGGGGGTAGATACGCAGTATTTT.

This clonotype has just a few counts. CDR3 nucleotide sequence: TGCAGCGTTGAGCTTTGGGACTCCACCTACGAGCAGTACTTC. Translating it yields CSVELWDSTYEQYF. The chain links TRBV29-1 to TRBJ2-7; a possible D gene is TRBD2 (6 bases). Germline V gene data show CDR1 as SQVTM and CDR2 as ANQGSEA. Trimming removed 3 bases at V and 2 bases at J, with 14 bases between. CDR3 length: 14 residues.

To note about this clonotype: Its ends do not fully match the called genes, so a read error is possible. The genes are TRBV6-1 and TRBJ1-1; D is unresolved. From germline, CDR1 is MNHNS and CDR2 SASEGT. The CDR3 contains 9 residues. This CDR3 reads CASSEALRW. CDR3 nucleotides: TGTGCCAGCAGTGAGGCGCTTCGCTGG.

This clonotype showed up many times. The rearrangement links TRBV7-2 to TRBJ2-1; D is undetermined. V lost 6 bases to trimming and J lost 0 bases, with 15 bases between them. The CDR3 consists of 16 residues. The germline V gene encodes CDR1 SGHTA and CDR2 FQGNSA. The CDR3 spells CASRSHLTSSYNEQFF. In DNA, the CDR3 is TGTGCCAGCAGATCACACTTAACCTCCTCCTACAATGAGCAGTTCTTC.

In regard to this clonotype: A read error may account for a junction end that differs from germline. The chain carries TRBV7-9 and TRBJ2-5; D perhaps matches TRBD2 (6 bases). The germline V gene has CDR1 SEHNR and CDR2 FQNEAQ (reference sequence). The CDR3 totals 15 residues. The chain's CDR3 is CAGSTVTQGGETQYF. CDR3 nucleotides: TGTGCCGGCAGCACGGTAACGCAGGGAGGAGAGACCCAGTACTTC.

The chain employs TRBV2 and TRBJ2-5; D not resolved. Germline-derived CDR1 and CDR2 are SNHLY and FYNNEI. Between the trimmed V and J ends, which lost 3 bases and 2 bases, there was a span of 13 bases. This CDR3 is 15 amino acids long. This CDR3 reads CASSDLGRDQETQYF. The CDR3 bases are TGTGCCAGCAGTGATCTGGGTAGGGATCAAGAGACCCAGTACTTC.

This clonotype was detected a few times. The CDR3 nucleotides are TGTGCCAGCAGCCGTGGGACTAGCGAGCATGAGCAGTTCTTC. It yields the protein CASSRGTSEHEQFF. The chain employs TRBV3-1 and TRBJ2-1; 10 bases fit TRBD2. The CDR3 extends over 14 amino acids. Trimming removed 4 bases from V and 8 bases from J; junction bases left unmatched: 5. CDR1 LGHDT and CDR2 YNNKEL come from the germline V gene (reference sequence).

The chain is built from TRBV6-5 and TRBJ2-1; 9 nucleotides align to TRBD2. The CDR3 has 14 amino acids. Trimming cost V 5 bases and J 8 bases; bases outside gene matches: 7. The V gene's germline CDR1 is MNHEY and CDR2 SVGAGI. DNA for the CDR3: TGTGCCAGCAGTCCGGGCCTAGCGGGGTATGAGCAGTTCTTC. Amino acid sequence: CASSPGLAGYEQFF.

The chain couples TRBV11-1 to TRBJ2-1; D is possibly TRBD2 (5 bases). The CDR3 runs to 15 residues. Germline CDR1 SGHAT, CDR2 FQDESV (reference sequence). V shed 6 bases and J shed 0 bases, with 12 bases lying between them. The CDR3 region is CASSGLAISYNEQFF. The CDR3 region has the DNA TGTGCCAGCAGTGGACTCGCCATCTCCTACAATGAGCAGTTCTTC.

The chain carries TRBV7-9 and TRBJ2-5; 8 nucleotides match TRBD1. This CDR3 is built from 13 residues. Per germline, CDR1 SEHNR and CDR2 FQNEAQ (reference sequence). J was trimmed by 11 bases and V by 4 bases; bases with no gene match: 9. The CDR3 nucleotides read TGTGCCAGCAGCTCGGACAGGGTGAATGAGCAGTACTTC. Translation: CASSSDRVNEQYF.

This clonotype was seen a handful of times. Here the CDR3 DNA reads TGTGCCAGCAGTGAGACTAGCGGGAGGCGTTACGAGCAGTACTTC. It codes for CASSETSGRRYEQYF. This chain uses TRBV28 with TRBJ2-7, with 13 bases that match TRBD2. The junction had 5 bases not matched to a gene; V was cut back by 5 bases and J by 4 bases. In germline, CDR1 is MDHEN, CDR2 SYDVKM. This CDR3 region has 15 residues.

The chain couples TRBV4-2 to TRBJ2-2, with D hard to call. Trimming took off 0 bases at V and 6 bases at J, with 14 bases between the two ends. The CDR3 extends over 16 amino acids. The germline gives CDR1 LGHNA, CDR2 YNFKEQ. The CDR3 region is CASSQEPPGKAGELFF. CDR3 nucleotides: TGTGCCAGCAGCCAAGAGCCCCCAGGTAAAGCCGGGGAGCTGTTTTTT.

The V gene is TRBV20-1, the J gene TRBJ2-1; D may correspond to TRBD1 or TRBD2 (5 bases each). V was clipped by 2 bases and J by 13 bases, with 18 bases between them. The CDR3 totals 13 residues. Germline-derived CDR1 and CDR2 are DFQATT and SNEGSKA (reference sequence). The CDR3, as DNA: TGCAGTGCTAGATACCAGTTCCCGGGGCTACAGTTCTTC. It codes for CSARYQFPGLQFF.

The chain couples TRBV7-2 to TRBJ2-3; the match to TRBD2 covers 9 bases. The V and J ends lost 5 bases and 10 bases, in that order; junction bases with no gene match: 22. CDR1 and CDR2 from the germline V gene are SGHTA and FQGNSA. This CDR3 spans 18 amino acids. The CDR3: CASSQRGGAFFEADAQYF. The CDR3 DNA reads as TGTGCCAGCAGCCAACGCGGGGGGGCCTTTTTCGAAGCAGACGCGCAGTATTTT.

The chain recombines TRBV6-1 with TRBJ1-5, with D possibly matching TRBD1 (5 bases). V was cut by 11 bases and J by 6 bases, with 23 bases left in between. The germline CDR1 and CDR2 sequences are MNHNS and SASEGT. The CDR3 contains 15 residues. Written as DNA, the CDR3 is TGTGCCGTCCCACTCGGGACCTTCGTATTTCAGCCCCAGCATTTT. This sequence encodes CAVPLGTFVFQPQHF.

The DNA for the CDR3 is TGTGCCAGCAGGCCCCCCACAGGGTCTACAGATACGCAGTATTTT. This translates into CASRPPTGSTDTQYF. The V call is TRBV6-6, the J call TRBJ2-3, with D possibly being TRBD1 (6 bases). The CDR3 covers 15 residues. Between the trimmed V and J ends, which lost 6 bases and 3 bases, there was a span of 16 bases. Germline CDR1 MNHNY, CDR2 SVGAGI (reference sequence).

This clonotype was detected a few times. J is TRBJ1-1 and V is TRBV5-5; TRBD1 might be the D (6 bases). V shed 3 bases and J shed 0 bases, with 21 bases lying between them. CDR3 size: 18 residues. Germline V lookup: CDR1 SGHKS, CDR2 YYEKEE (reference sequence). CDR3 protein: CASSSMVGHPGVNTEAFF. CDR3 in DNA: TGTGCCAGCAGCTCCATGGTTGGACACCCAGGGGTGAACACTGAAGCTTTCTTT.

This clonotype came up many times. A much larger clone is a single base away; this may be a read error. V gene TRBV18 combines with J gene TRBJ2-6; D unresolved. The CDR3 extends over 17 amino acids. Germline CDR1 and CDR2: KGHSH and LQKENI. The V gene lost 5 bases and the J gene lost 0 bases, with 14 bases spanning the gap. CDR3 DNA sequence: TGTGCCAGCTCAGCGATTGGTAGCCGCTCTGGGGCCAACGTCCTGACTTTC. It is translated as CASSAIGSRSGANVLTF.

The chain couples TRBV7-2 to TRBJ1-1; no clear D. The length of the CDR3 is 15 residues. Germline-derived CDR1 and CDR2 are SGHTA and FQGNSA. The ends were cut back, 6 bases at V and 3 bases at J, with 17 bases in the middle. In nucleotides, the CDR3 is TGTGCCAGCAGTGTGGTTTCCGGTTCGTACACTGAAGCTTTCTTT. This translates into CASSVVSGSYTEAFF.